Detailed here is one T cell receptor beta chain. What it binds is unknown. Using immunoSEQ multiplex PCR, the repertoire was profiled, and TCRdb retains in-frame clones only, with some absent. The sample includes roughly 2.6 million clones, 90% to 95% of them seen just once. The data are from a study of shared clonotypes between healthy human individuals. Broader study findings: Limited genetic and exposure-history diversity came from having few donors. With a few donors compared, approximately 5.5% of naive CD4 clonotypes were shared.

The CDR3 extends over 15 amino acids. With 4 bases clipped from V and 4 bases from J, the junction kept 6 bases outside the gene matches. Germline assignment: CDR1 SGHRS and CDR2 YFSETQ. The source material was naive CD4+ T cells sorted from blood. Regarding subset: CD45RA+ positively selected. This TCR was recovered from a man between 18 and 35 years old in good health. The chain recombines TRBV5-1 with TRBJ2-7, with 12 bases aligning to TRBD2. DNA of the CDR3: TGCGCCAGCAGCCGTCTAGCGGGAGGGCCGTACGAGCAGTACTTC. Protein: CASSRLAGGPYEQYF. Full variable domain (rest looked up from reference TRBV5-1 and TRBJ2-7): KAGVTQTPRYLIKTRGQQVTLSCSPISGHRSVSWYQQTPGQGLQFLFEYFSETQRNKGNFPGRFSGRQFSNSRSEMNVSTLELGDSALYLCASSRLAGGPYEQYFGPGTRLTVT.